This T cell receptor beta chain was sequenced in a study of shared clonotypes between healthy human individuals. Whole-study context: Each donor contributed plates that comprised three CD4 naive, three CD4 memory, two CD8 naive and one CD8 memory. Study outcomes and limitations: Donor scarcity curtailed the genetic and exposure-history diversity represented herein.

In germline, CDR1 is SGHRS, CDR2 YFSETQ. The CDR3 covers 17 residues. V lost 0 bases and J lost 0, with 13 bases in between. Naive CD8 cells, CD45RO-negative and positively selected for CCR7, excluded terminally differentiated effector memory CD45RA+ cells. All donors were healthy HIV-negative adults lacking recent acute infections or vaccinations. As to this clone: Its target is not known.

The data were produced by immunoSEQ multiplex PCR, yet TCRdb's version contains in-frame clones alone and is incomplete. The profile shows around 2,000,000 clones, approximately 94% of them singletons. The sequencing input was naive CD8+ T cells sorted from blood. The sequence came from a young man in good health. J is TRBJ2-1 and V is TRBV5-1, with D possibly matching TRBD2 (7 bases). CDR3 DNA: TGCGCCAGCAGCTTGGTTGGGGGGGCTAGCTCCTACAATGAGCAGTTCTTC. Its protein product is CASSLVGGASSYNEQFF.